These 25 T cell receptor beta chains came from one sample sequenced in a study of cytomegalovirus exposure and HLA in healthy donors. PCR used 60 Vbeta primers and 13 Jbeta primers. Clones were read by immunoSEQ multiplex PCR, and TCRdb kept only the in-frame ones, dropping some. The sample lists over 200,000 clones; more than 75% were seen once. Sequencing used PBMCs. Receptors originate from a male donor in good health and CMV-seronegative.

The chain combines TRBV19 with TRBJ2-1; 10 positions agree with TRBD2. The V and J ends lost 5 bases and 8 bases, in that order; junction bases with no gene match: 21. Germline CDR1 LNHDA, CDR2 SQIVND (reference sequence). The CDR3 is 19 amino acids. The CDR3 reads CASSVLPRGLAGVADEQFF. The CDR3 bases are TGTGCCAGTAGTGTTCTCCCCCGAGGGCTAGCGGGAGTTGCCGATGAGCAGTTCTTC.

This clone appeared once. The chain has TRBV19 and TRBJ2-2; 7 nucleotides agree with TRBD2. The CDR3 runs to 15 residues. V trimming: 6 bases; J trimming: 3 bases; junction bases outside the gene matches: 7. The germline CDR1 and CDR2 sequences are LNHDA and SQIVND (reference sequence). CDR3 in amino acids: CASRRWAGDTGELFF. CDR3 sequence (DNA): TGTGCCAGTAGGAGATGGGCGGGAGACACCGGGGAGCTGTTTTTT.

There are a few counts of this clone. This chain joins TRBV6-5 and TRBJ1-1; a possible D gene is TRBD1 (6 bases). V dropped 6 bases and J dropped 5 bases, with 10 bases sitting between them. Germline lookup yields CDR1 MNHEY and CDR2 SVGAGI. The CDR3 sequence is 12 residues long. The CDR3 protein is CASRHQGTEAFF. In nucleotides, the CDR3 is TGTGCCAGCAGACACCAGGGGACTGAAGCTTTCTTT.

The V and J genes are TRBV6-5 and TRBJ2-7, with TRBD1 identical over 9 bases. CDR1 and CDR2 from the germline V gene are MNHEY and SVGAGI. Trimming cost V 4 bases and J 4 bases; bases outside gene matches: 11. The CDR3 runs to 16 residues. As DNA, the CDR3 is TGTGCCAGCAGTTCCCCGGACAGGGGAAGAGGATACGAGCAGTACTTC. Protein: CASSSPDRGRGYEQYF.

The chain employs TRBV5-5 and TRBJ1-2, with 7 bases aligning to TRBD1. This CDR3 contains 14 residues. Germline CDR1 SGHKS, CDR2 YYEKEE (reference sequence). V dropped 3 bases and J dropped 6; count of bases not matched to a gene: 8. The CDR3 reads CASSWGQLPNGYTF. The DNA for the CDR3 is TGTGCCAGCAGCTGGGGACAGCTCCCAAATGGCTACACCTTC.

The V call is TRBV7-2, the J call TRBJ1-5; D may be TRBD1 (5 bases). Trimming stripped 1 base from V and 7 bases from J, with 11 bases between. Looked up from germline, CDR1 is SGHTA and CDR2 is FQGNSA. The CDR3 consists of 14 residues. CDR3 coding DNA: TGTGCCAGCAGCTTAGTCAGGGCGTCGCAGCCCCAGCATTTT. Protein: CASSLVRASQPQHF.

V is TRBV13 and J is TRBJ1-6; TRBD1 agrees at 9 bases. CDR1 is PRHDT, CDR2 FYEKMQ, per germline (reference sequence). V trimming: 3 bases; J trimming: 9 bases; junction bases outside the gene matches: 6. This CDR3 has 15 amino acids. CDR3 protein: CASSLGQGTASPLHF. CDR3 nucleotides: TGTGCCAGCAGCTTGGGACAGGGTACGGCTTCACCCCTCCACTTT.

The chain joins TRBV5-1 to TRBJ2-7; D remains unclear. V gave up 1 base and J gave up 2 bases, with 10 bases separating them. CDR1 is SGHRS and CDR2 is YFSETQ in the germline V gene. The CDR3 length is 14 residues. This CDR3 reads CASSLHTLAYEQYF. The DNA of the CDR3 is TGCGCCAGCAGCTTGCACACATTGGCCTACGAGCAGTACTTC.

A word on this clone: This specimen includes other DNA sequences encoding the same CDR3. The CDR3 DNA reads as TGTGCCAGTAGTACCGGGACAGGGGGCCAAGAGACCCAGTACTTC. It translates to CASSTGTGGQETQYF. V gene TRBV19 combines with J gene TRBJ2-5; TRBD1 agrees at 11 bases. V lost 4 bases and J lost 1; bases outside the gene matches: 2. CDR3 size: 15 residues. CDR1 is LNHDA and CDR2 is SQIVND in the germline V gene (reference sequence).

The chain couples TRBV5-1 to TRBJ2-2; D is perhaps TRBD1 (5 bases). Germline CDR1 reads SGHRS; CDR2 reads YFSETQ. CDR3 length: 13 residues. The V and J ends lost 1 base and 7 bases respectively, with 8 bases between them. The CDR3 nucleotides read TGCGCCAGCAGCTTGACAGGCGGCGGGGAGCTGTTTTTT. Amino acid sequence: CASSLTGGGELFF.

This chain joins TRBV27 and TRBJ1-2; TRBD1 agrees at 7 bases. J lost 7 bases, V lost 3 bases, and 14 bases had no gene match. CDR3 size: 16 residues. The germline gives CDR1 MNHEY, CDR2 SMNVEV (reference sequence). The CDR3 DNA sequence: TGTGCCAGCAGTTTCACAGCCCAATCAGGGGGATCTGGCTACACCTTC. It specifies CASSFTAQSGGSGYTF.

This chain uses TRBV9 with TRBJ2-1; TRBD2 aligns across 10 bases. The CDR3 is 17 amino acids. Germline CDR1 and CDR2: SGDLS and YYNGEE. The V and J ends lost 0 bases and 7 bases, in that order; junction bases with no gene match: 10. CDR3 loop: CASSVGLAGEGGNEQFF. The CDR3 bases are TGTGCCAGCAGCGTAGGGCTAGCGGGAGAGGGGGGGAATGAGCAGTTCTTC.

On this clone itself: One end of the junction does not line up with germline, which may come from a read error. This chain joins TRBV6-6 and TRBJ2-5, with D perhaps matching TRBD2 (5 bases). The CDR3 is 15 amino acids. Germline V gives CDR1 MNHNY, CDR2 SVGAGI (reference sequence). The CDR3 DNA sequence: TGTGCCAGCAGTTACTCGAGGGTCCTGCAAGGGACCCAGTACTTC. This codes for CASSYSRVLQGTQYF.

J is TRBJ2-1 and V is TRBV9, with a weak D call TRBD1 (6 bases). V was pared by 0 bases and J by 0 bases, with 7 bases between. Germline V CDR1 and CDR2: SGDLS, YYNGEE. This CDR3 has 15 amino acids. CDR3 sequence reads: CASSVEGGSYNEQFF. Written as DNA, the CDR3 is TGTGCCAGCAGCGTAGAAGGGGGCTCCTACAATGAGCAGTTCTTC.

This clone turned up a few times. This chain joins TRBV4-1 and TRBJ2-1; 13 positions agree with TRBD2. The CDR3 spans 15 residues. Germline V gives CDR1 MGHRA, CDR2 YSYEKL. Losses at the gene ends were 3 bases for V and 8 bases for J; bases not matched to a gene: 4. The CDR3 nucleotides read TGCGCCAGCAGCCAGGGACTAGCGGGATACGATGAGCAGTTCTTC. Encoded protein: CASSQGLAGYDEQFF.

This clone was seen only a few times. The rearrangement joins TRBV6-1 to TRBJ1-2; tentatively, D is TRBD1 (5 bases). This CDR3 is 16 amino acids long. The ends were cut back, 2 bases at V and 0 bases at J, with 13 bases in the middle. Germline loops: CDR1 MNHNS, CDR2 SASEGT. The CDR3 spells CASSEWGTDANYGYTF. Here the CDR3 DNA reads TGTGCCAGCAGTGAATGGGGCACGGATGCTAACTATGGCTACACCTTC.

CDR3 sequence reads: CASSRDFGGGEQYF. The DNA for the CDR3 is TGTGCCAGCAGCCGGGACTTCGGGGGGGGCGAGCAGTACTTC. The chain is built from TRBV11-3 and TRBJ2-7; 8 bases match TRBD2. Per the germline V gene, CDR1 is SGHNT and CDR2 is YENEEA. The CDR3 covers 14 residues. Unmatched junction bases numbered 9, after V lost 5 bases and J lost 6 bases.

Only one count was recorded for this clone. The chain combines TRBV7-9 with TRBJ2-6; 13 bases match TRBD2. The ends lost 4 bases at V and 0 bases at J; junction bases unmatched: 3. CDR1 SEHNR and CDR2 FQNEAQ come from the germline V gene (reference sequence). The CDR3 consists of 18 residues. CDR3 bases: TGTGCCAGCAGCTCTAGACTAGCGGGAGGCTCTGGGGCCAACGTCCTGACTTTC. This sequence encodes CASSSRLAGGSGANVLTF.

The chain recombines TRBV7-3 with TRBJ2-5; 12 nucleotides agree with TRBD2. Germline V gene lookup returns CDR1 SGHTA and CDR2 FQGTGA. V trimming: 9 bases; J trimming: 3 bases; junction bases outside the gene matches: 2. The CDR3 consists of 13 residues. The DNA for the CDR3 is TGTGCCAGTCGACTAGCGGGAGAAGAGACCCAGTACTTC. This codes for CASRLAGEETQYF. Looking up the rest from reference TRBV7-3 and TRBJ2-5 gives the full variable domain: GAGVSQTPSNKVTEKGKYVELRCDPISGHTALYWYRQSLGQGPEFLIYFQGTGAADDSGLPNDRFFAVRPEGSVSTLKIQRTERGDSAVYLCASRLAGEETQYFGPGTRLLVL.

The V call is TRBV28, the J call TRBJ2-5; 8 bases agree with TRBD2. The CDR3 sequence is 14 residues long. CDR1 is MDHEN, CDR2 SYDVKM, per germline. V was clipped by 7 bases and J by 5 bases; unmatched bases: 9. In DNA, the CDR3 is TGTGCCAGCACAGGCGCGGGAGGAGCGGAGACCCAGTACTTC. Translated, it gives CASTGAGGAETQYF.

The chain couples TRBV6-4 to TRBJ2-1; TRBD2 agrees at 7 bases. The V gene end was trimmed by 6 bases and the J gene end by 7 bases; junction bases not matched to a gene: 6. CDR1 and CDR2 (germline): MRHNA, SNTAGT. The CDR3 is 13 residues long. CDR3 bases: TGTGCCAGCAGAGGCGGGAGTTTGAATGAGCAGTTCTTC. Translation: CASRGGSLNEQFF.

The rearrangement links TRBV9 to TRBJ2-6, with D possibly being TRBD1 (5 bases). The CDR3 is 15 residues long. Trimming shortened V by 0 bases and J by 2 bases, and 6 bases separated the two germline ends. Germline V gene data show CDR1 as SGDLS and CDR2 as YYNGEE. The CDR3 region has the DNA TGTGCCAGCAGCGTAGAAGGGGCTGGGGCCAACGTCCTGACTTTC. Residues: CASSVEGAGANVLTF.

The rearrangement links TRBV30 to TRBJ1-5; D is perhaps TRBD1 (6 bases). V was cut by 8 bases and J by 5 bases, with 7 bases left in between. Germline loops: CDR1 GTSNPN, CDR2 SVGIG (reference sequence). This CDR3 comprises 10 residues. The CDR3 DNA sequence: TGTGCCACAGGGTATCAGCCCCAGCATTTT. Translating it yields CATGYQPQHF.

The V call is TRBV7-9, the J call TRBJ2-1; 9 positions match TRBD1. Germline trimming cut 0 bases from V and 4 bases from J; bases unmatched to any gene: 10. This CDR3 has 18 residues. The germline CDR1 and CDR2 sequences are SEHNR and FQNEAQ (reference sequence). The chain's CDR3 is CASSLAFRGTGSYNEQFF. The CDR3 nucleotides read TGTGCCAGCAGCTTAGCGTTTCGGGGGACAGGGAGTTACAATGAGCAGTTCTTC.

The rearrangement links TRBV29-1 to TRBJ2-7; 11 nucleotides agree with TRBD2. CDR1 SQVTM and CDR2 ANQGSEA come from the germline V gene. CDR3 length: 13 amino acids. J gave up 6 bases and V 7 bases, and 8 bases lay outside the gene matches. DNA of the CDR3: TGCAGCGGAAGCACTAGCGGGAGCTCCGAGCAGTACTTC. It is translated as CSGSTSGSSEQYF.